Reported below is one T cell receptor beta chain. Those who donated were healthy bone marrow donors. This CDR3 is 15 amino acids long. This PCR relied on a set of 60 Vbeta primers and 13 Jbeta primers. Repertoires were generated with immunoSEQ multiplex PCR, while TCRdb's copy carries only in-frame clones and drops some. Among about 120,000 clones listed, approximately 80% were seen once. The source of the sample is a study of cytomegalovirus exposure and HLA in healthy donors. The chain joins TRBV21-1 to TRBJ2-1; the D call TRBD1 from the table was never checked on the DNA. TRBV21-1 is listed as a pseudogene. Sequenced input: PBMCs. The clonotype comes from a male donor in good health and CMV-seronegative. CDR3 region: CATYGPYRVGCEQFF. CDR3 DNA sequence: TGTGCCACCTATGGACCTTACAGGGTTGGTTGTGAGCAGTTCTTC.